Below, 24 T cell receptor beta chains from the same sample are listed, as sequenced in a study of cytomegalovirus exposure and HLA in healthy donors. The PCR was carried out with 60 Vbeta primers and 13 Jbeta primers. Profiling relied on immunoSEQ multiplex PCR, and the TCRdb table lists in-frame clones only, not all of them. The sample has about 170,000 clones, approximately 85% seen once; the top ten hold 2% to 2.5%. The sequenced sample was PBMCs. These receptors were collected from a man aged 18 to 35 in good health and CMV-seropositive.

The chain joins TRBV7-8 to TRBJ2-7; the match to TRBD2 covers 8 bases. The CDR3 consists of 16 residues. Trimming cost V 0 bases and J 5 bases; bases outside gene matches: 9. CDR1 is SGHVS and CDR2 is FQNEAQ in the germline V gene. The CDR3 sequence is CASSLATSGGRDEQYF. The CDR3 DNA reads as TGTGCCAGCAGCTTAGCGACCTCGGGGGGGCGGGACGAGCAGTACTTC.

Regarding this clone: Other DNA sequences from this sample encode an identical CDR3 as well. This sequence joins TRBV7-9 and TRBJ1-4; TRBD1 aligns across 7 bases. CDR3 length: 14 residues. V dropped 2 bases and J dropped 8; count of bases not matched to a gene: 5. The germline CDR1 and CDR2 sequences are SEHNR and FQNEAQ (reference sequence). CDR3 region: CASSLRQGGEKLFF. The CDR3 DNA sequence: TGTGCCAGCAGCTTACGACAGGGTGGCGAAAAACTGTTTTTT. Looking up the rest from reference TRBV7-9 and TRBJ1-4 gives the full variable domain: DTGVSQNPRHKITKRGQNVTFRCDPISEHNRLYWYRQTLGQGPEFLTYFQNEAQLEKSRLLSDRFSAERPKGSFSTLEIQRTEQGDSAMYLCASSLRQGGEKLFFGSGTQLSVL.

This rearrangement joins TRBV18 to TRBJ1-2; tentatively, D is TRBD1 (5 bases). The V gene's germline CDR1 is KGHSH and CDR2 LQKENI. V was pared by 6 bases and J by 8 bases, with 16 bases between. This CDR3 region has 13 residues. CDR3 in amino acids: CASSGGVLEGYTF. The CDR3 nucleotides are TGTGCCAGCTCCGGGGGAGTGCTTGAGGGCTACACCTTC.

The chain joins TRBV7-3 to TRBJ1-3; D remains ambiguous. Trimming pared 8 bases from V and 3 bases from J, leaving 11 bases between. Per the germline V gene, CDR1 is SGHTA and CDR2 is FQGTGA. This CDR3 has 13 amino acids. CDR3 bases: TGTGCCAGCGGCCACGGCGGTGGAAACACCATATATTTT. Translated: CASGHGGGNTIYF.

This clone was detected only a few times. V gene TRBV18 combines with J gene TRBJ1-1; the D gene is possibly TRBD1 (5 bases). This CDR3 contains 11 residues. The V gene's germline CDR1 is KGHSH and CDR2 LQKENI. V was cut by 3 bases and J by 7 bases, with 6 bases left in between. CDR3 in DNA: TGTGCCAGCTCACCTCAGGGTGAAGCTTTCTTT. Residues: CASSPQGEAFF.

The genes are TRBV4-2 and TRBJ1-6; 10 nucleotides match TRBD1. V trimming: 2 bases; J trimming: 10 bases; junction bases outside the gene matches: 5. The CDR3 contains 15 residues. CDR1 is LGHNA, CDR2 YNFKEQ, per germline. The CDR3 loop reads CASSQLGQGKSPLHF. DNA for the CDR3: TGTGCCAGCAGCCAATTGGGACAGGGGAAGTCACCCCTCCACTTT.

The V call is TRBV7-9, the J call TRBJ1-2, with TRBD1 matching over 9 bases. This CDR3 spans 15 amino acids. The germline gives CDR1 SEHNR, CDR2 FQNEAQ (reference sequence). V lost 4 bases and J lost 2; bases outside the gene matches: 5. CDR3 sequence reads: CASSSPGQGNYGYTF. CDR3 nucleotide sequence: TGTGCCAGCAGCTCCCCGGGACAGGGCAACTATGGCTACACCTTC.

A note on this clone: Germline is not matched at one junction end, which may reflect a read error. CDR3 DNA: TGTGCCAGCAGCTTACCGGGACTTCAGAGCTCTGGGGCCAACGGCCTGACTTTC. It is translated as CASSLPGLQSSGANGLTF. The J gene is TRBJ2-6, the V gene TRBV5-4; possibly TRBD2 for D (6 bases). The CDR3 covers 18 residues. Germline V gene lookup returns CDR1 SGHNT and CDR2 YYREEE (reference sequence). The full variable domain, rest sourced from reference TRBV5-4 and TRBJ2-6, is ETGVTQSPTHLIKTRGQQVTLRCSSQSGHNTVSWYQQALGQGPQFIFQYYREEENGRGNFPPRFSGLQFPNYSSELNVNALELDDSALYLCASSLPGLQSSGANGLTFGAGSRLTVL.

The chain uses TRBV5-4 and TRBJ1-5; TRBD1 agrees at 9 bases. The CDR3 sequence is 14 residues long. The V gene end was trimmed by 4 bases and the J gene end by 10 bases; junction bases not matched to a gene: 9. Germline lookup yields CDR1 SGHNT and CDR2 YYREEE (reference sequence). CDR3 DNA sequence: TGTGCCAGCAGCCGGGGGACAGGGAAGCATCCCCAGCATTTT. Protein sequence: CASSRGTGKHPQHF.

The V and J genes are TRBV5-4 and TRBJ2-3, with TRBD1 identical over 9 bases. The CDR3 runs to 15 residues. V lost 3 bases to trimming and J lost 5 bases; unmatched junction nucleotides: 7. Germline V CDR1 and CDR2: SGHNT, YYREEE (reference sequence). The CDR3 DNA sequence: TGTGCCAGCAGCTACCCGGGACAGGGTGGAGATACGCAGTATTTT. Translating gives CASSYPGQGGDTQYF.

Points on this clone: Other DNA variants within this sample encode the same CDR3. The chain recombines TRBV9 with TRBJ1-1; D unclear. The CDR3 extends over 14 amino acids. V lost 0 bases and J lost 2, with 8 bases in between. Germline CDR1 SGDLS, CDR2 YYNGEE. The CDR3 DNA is TGTGCCAGCAGCGTAGAGGGAGTAAACACTGAAGCTTTCTTT. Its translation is CASSVEGVNTEAFF.

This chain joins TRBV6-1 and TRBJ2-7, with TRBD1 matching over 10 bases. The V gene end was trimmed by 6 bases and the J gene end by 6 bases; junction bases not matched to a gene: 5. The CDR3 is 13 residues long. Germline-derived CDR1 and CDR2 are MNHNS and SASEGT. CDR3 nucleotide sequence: TGTGCCAGCAGAGGGACAGGGGATCTCGAGCAGTACTTC. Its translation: CASRGTGDLEQYF.

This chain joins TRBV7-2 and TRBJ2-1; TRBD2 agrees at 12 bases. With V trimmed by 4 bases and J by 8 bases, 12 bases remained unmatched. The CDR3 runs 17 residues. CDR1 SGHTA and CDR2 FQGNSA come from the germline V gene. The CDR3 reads CASSSPPSGGAYDEQFF. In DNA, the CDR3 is TGTGCCAGCAGCTCGCCCCCTAGCGGGGGGGCCTATGATGAGCAGTTCTTC.

The CDR3 protein is CASSLFQGAVNYGYTF. DNA of the CDR3: TGTGCCAGCAGCTTGTTTCAGGGGGCTGTGAATTATGGCTACACCTTC. The J gene is TRBJ1-2, the V gene TRBV5-6, with TRBD1 matching over 8 bases. This CDR3 is built from 16 residues. Germline CDR1 is SGHDT and CDR2 is YYEEEE. V dropped 1 base and J dropped 5; count of bases not matched to a gene: 10.

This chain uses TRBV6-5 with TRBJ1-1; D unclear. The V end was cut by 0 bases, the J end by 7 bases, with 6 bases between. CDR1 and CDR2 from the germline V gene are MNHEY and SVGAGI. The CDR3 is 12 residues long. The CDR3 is CASSYSSFEAFF. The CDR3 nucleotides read TGTGCCAGCAGTTACTCGTCTTTTGAAGCTTTCTTT.

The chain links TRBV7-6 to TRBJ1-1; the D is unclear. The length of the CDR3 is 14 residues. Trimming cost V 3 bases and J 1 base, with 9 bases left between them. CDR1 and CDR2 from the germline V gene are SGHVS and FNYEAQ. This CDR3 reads CASSLGPANTEAFF. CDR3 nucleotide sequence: TGTGCCAGCAGCTTGGGCCCAGCGAACACTGAAGCTTTCTTT. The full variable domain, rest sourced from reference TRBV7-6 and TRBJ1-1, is GAGVSQSPRYKVTKRGQDVALRCDPISGHVSLYWYRQALGQGPEFLTYFNYEAQQDKSGLPNDRFSAERPEGSISTLTIQRTEQRDSAMYRCASSLGPANTEAFFGQGTRLTVV.

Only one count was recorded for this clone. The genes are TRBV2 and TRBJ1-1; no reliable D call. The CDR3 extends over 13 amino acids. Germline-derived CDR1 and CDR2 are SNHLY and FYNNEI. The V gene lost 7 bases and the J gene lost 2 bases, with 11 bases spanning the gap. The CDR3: CASIGLSNTEAFF. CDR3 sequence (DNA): TGTGCCAGCATAGGACTCTCAAACACTGAAGCTTTCTTT.

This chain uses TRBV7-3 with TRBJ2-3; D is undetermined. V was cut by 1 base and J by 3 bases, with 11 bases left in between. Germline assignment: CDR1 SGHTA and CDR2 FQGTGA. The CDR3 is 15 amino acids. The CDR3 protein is CASSLRSSPTDTQYF. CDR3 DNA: TGTGCCAGCAGCTTAAGGAGTTCCCCTACAGATACGCAGTATTTT. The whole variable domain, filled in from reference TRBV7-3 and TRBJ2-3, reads GAGVSQTPSNKVTEKGKYVELRCDPISGHTALYWYRQSLGQGPEFLIYFQGTGAADDSGLPNDRFFAVRPEGSVSTLKIQRTERGDSAVYLCASSLRSSPTDTQYFGPGTRLTVL.

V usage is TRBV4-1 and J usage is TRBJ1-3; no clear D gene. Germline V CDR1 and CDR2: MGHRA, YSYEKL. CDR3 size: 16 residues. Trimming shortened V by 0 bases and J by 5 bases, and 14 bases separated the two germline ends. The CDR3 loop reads CASSQDSRQFRNTIYF. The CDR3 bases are TGCGCCAGCAGCCAAGACAGTCGACAATTCAGAAACACCATATATTTT.

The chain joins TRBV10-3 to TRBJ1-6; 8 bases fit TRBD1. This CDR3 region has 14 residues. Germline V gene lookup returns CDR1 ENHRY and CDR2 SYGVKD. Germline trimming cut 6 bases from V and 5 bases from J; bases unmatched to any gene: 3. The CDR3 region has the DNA TGTGCCATCAGGGGACAGGTTAATAATTCACCCCTCCACTTT. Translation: CAIRGQVNNSPLHF.

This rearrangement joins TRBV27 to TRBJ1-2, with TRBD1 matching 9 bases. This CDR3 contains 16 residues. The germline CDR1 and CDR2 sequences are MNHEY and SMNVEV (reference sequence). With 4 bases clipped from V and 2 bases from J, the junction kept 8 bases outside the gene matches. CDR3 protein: CASSSGQGGLNYGYTF. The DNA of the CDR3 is TGTGCCAGCAGTTCGGGACAGGGAGGGTTAAACTATGGCTACACCTTC.

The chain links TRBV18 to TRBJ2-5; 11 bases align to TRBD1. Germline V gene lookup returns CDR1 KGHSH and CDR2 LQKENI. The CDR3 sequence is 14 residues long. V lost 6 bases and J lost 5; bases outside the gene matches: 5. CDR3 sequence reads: CASSGQGAVETQYF. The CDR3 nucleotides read TGTGCCAGCTCCGGACAGGGGGCAGTGGAGACCCAGTACTTC.

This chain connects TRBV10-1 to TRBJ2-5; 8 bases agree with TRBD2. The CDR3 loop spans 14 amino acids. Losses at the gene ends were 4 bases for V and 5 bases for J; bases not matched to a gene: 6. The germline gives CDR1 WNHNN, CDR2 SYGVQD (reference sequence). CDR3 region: CASSASGGEETQYF. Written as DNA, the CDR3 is TGCGCCAGCAGTGCGAGCGGGGGAGAGGAGACCCAGTACTTC.

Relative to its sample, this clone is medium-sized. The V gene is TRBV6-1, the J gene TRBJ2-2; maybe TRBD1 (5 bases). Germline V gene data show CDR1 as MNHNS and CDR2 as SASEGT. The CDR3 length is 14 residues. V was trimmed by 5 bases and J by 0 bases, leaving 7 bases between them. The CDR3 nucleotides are TGTGCCAGCAGTAAGGACACGAACACCGGGGAGCTGTTTTTT. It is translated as CASSKDTNTGELFF.